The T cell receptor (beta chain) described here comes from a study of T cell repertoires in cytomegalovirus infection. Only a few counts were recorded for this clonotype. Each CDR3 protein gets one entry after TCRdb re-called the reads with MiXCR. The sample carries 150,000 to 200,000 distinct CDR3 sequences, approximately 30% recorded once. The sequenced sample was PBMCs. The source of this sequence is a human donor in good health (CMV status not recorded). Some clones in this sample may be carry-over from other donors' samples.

CDR3 amino acids: CASSELGRLDYEQYF. CDR3 sequence (DNA): TGTGCCAGCAGTGAATTGGGGCGGCTCGACTACGAGCAGTACTTC. The chain couples TRBV2 to TRBJ2-7; D possibly corresponds to TRBD1 (5 bases). Germline CDR1 and CDR2: SNHLY and FYNNEI. CDR3 length equals 15 residues. Trimming pared 2 bases from V and 3 bases from J, leaving 14 bases between.